This TCR beta chain is drawn from a study of T-cell memory formation after mild COVID-19. Whole-study findings and limits: CD4+ contracting clones lay mainly in CM and EM, CD8+ ones in EMRA.

This clonotype came up a few times. Its antigen is not known. 5'RACE primed from the constant segment yielded TCR alpha and TCR beta cDNA libraries bearing sample barcodes and UMIs. TCRdb ran MiXCR on the 5' RACE reads and lists one entry per CDR3 protein. The sample shows about 340,000 distinct CDR3 sequences, under 15% of them seen only once. V lost 4 bases, J lost 5 bases, and 9 bases stayed unmatched. The germline CDR1 and CDR2 sequences are SGHTA and FQGNSA. This CDR3 is 15 amino acids long. The J gene is TRBJ1-1, the V gene TRBV7-2; 8 bases map to TRBD1. The source of this sequence is a man between 18 and 35 years old who had mild COVID-19 (a few samples of this study predate the infection). Cell type and time point are not known. Sequenced material: PBMCs or a T cell subset sorted from them (not recorded which). CDR3 in amino acids: CASSSGQGGITEAFF. Written as DNA, the CDR3 is TGTGCCAGCAGCTCCGGACAGGGCGGAATTACTGAAGCTTTCTTT. Full variable domain (outside the CDR3, taken from reference TRBV7-2 and TRBJ1-1): GAGVSQSPSNKVTEKGKDVELRCDPISGHTALYWYRQSLGQGLEFLIYFQGNSAPDKSGLPSDRFSAERTGGSVSTLTIQRTQQEDSAVYLCASSSGQGGITEAFFGQGTRLTVV.